This record looks at one T cell receptor beta chain sequence and its context. In germline, CDR1 is SGHTA, CDR2 FQGNSA. This CDR3 is built from 12 residues. The V and J ends lost 1 base and 3 bases respectively, with 1 base between them. TCRdb recomputed calls from the RT-PCR reads with MiXCR, one row per CDR3 protein. The sample has roughly 140,000 distinct CDR3 sequences, about two fifths seen once. These data come from a study of patients and donors after allogeneic stem cell transplantation. Sequenced input: blood, either unsorted or a sorted T cell fraction (not recorded which). This TCR was recovered from a human donor who was either an allogeneic HSCT recipient or a stem cell or donor lymphocyte infusion donor (not recorded which). It is not recorded whose cells these are; they may come from a transplant donor. J is TRBJ1-3 and V is TRBV7-2; no clear D. CDR3 sequence: CASSLDGNTIYF. CDR3 nucleotide sequence: TGTGCCAGCAGCTTAGATGGAAACACCATATATTTT.